Each of the 32 T cell receptor beta chains below was sequenced from the same sample in a study of control samples from healthy donors and cancer patients. This table comes from immunoSEQ multiplex PCR, and its TCRdb copy is limited to in-frame clones, with some not included. Of around 140,000 clones listed, about 90% are singletons. Sequencing was carried out using blood. The origin of the receptors is a man aged 18 to 30 in good health.

This chain connects TRBV9 to TRBJ2-2; D perhaps matches TRBD1 (6 bases). The CDR3 consists of 18 residues. Germline-derived CDR1 and CDR2 are SGDLS and YYNGEE. Deletions cut 1 base from V and 1 base from J, with 17 bases between. The CDR3 loop reads CASSVFAGVAENTGELFF. CDR3 sequence (DNA): TGTGCCAGCAGCGTATTTGCAGGGGTGGCGGAGAACACCGGGGAGCTGTTTTTT.

The V call is TRBV6-6, the J call TRBJ1-2; D possibly corresponds to TRBD1 (6 bases). The CDR3 totals 15 residues. Trimming cost V 4 bases and J 2 bases, with 14 bases left between them. Germline-derived CDR1 and CDR2 are MNHNY and SVGAGI (reference sequence). This chain's CDR3 is CASSLDSPRNYGYTF. The CDR3 DNA is TGTGCCAGCAGTTTGGACAGCCCACGCAACTATGGCTACACCTTC.

The chain joins TRBV7-2 to TRBJ1-5; 7 bases fit TRBD1. The CDR3 is 15 residues long. V was clipped by 2 bases and J by 8 bases; unmatched bases: 9. Looked up from germline, CDR1 is SGHTA and CDR2 is FQGNSA. The CDR3 spells CASSLLGQGEKPQHF. CDR3 bases: TGTGCCAGCAGCTTACTGGGCCAGGGGGAGAAGCCCCAGCATTTT.

The chain links TRBV19 to TRBJ2-6; TRBD1 matches at 7 bases. The CDR3 loop spans 15 amino acids. The V gene's germline CDR1 is LNHDA and CDR2 SQIVND (reference sequence). V gave up 7 bases and J gave up 0 bases; unmatched junction bases: 3. In nucleotides, the CDR3 is TGTGCCAGTATTGGGACAGTCTCTGGGGCCAACGTCCTGACTTTC. Translated: CASIGTVSGANVLTF.

The chain combines TRBV7-9 with TRBJ1-2; maybe TRBD1 (5 bases). Trimming shortened V by 7 bases and J by 7 bases, and 16 bases separated the two germline ends. The CDR3 has 13 amino acids. Germline values: CDR1 SEHNR, CDR2 FQNEAQ (reference sequence). The CDR3 sequence is CASNRTGGGGYTF. Written as DNA, the CDR3 is TGTGCCAGCAATCGAACAGGCGGAGGTGGCTACACCTTC.

J is TRBJ1-4 and V is TRBV7-9, with 8 bases aligning to TRBD1. V gave up 4 bases and J gave up 8 bases; unmatched junction bases: 6. Germline V lookup: CDR1 SEHNR, CDR2 FQNEAQ (reference sequence). The CDR3 is 14 residues long. The CDR3, as DNA: TGTGCCAGCAGCTCGATGACAGGGGAAGAAAAACTGTTTTTT. Amino acid sequence: CASSSMTGEEKLFF.

The chain recombines TRBV9 with TRBJ1-6; the D gene is possibly TRBD1 (5 bases). Germline lookup yields CDR1 SGDLS and CDR2 YYNGEE. This CDR3 region has 16 residues. V was clipped by 0 bases and J by 9 bases, with 16 bases between them. The chain's CDR3 is CASSVGLWDPISPLHF. Written as DNA, the CDR3 is TGTGCCAGCAGCGTAGGATTGTGGGACCCAATTTCACCCCTCCACTTT.

The rearrangement joins TRBV19 to TRBJ1-2; 8 nucleotides align to TRBD1. Germline V gene sequence: CDR1 LNHDA, CDR2 SQIVND (reference sequence). The CDR3 spans 16 residues. The trim removed 4 bases at V and 4 bases at J, leaving 11 bases unmatched. CDR3 region: CASSTQSTGAGYGYTF. The CDR3 DNA sequence: TGTGCCAGTAGTACTCAATCGACAGGGGCTGGCTATGGCTACACCTTC.

The V call is TRBV15, the J call TRBJ1-5, with D perhaps matching TRBD1 (5 bases). The V and J ends lost 1 base and 4 bases respectively, with 11 bases between them. The CDR3 totals 15 residues. CDR1 LNHNV and CDR2 YYDKDF come from the germline V gene (reference sequence). The DNA of the CDR3 is TGTGCCACCAGCAGAGTTGGGGGTCAGAATCAGCCCCAGCATTTT. Protein: CATSRVGGQNQPQHF.

The chain is built from TRBV7-6 and TRBJ1-3; perhaps TRBD1 as D (6 bases). The germline V gene has CDR1 SGHVS and CDR2 FNYEAQ. Trimming took off 2 bases at V and 1 base at J, with 18 bases between the two ends. The CDR3 runs 18 residues. CDR3 in amino acids: CASSLTSGAAYSGNTIYF. Here the CDR3 DNA reads TGTGCCAGCAGCTTAACATCGGGGGCAGCCTATTCTGGAAACACCATATATTTT.

The V gene is TRBV20-1, the J gene TRBJ2-1; possibly TRBD2 for D (6 bases). The CDR3 is 12 amino acids. V lost 3 bases to trimming and J lost 9 bases, with 12 bases between them. Germline CDR1 and CDR2: DFQATT and SNEGSKA (reference sequence). The DNA for the CDR3 is TGCAGTGCTAGTCAAGGACTATTTGAGCAGTTCTTC. Translation: CSASQGLFEQFF.

The chain has TRBV7-2 and TRBJ1-1; D perhaps matches TRBD1 (5 bases). Germline CDR1 and CDR2: SGHTA and FQGNSA. Trimming removed 7 bases at V and 4 bases at J, with 16 bases between. The CDR3 runs 14 residues. This CDR3 reads CASILTRAVTEAFF. CDR3 nucleotides: TGTGCCAGCATCCTTACCAGGGCAGTCACTGAAGCTTTCTTT.

V usage is TRBV14 and J usage is TRBJ2-5; 7 nucleotides agree with TRBD1. J gave up 7 bases and V 5 bases, and 10 bases lay outside the gene matches. Germline-derived CDR1 and CDR2 are SGHDN and FVKESK. This CDR3 is built from 14 residues. CDR3 DNA: TGTGCCAGCAGCGATAGACAGGGTTCCTCGACCCAGTACTTC. It encodes CASSDRQGSSTQYF.

This chain links TRBV4-3 with TRBJ1-2, with no clear D. CDR3 size: 13 residues. Trimming took 4 bases from V and 4 from J, leaving 10 bases between them. Germline values: CDR1 LGHNA, CDR2 YSLEER. For the CDR3, the DNA is TGCGCCAGCAGCCCCTTTGTATCCTATGGCTACACCTTC. Translated, it gives CASSPFVSYGYTF.

Concerning this clone itself: One junction end does not reproduce the germline sequence, and a read error may be involved. This chain uses TRBV6-5 with TRBJ2-2; perhaps TRBD2 as D (6 bases). Germline CDR1 is MNHEY and CDR2 is SVGAGI. CDR3 length equals 15 residues. CDR3 amino acids: CVSSYSAGNTGELFF. DNA of the CDR3: TGTGTCAGCAGTTATTCAGCGGGGAACACCGGGGAGCTGTTTTTT.

The J gene is TRBJ1-1, the V gene TRBV7-2; 10 bases fit TRBD1. This CDR3 spans 15 amino acids. The germline CDR1 and CDR2 sequences are SGHTA and FQGNSA. V was pared by 5 bases and J by 4 bases, with 7 bases of the junction left unmatched. CDR3 sequence reads: CASSPSWTGGTEAFF. For the CDR3, the DNA is TGTGCCAGCAGCCCTAGTTGGACAGGGGGCACTGAAGCTTTCTTT.

This chain links TRBV7-3 with TRBJ1-2; no reliable D call. The CDR3 is 13 amino acids. Trimming took off 1 base at V and 5 bases at J, with 8 bases between the two ends. CDR1 SGHTA and CDR2 FQGTGA come from the germline V gene. Written as DNA, the CDR3 is TGTGCCAGCAGCTTAAGCGGGGAATATGGCTACACCTTC. This codes for CASSLSGEYGYTF.

The rearrangement links TRBV28 to TRBJ2-3, with 10 bases matching TRBD1. This CDR3 is 15 amino acids long. The germline CDR1 and CDR2 sequences are MDHEN and SYDVKM. Unmatched junction bases numbered 3, after V lost 5 bases and J lost 1 base. The CDR3 protein is CASSLGTGGTDTQYF. The DNA for the CDR3 is TGTGCCAGCAGTCTCGGGACAGGGGGCACAGATACGCAGTATTTT.

The rearrangement links TRBV5-6 to TRBJ2-7; the D gene is possibly TRBD1 (6 bases). Germline CDR1 reads SGHDT; CDR2 reads YYEEEE. The CDR3 contains 15 residues. V was shortened by 0 bases and J by 1 base, with 11 bases between the two germline ends. The CDR3 spells CASSLVGTFSYEQYF. The CDR3 DNA reads as TGTGCCAGCAGCTTGGTGGGGACATTTTCCTACGAGCAGTACTTC.

This chain joins TRBV24-1 and TRBJ2-5, with D possibly matching TRBD2 (6 bases). V was cut by 2 bases and J by 3 bases, with 15 bases left in between. Germline V gene lookup returns CDR1 KGHDR and CDR2 SFDVKD. The CDR3 is 16 residues long. The CDR3: CATSDCWEEYEETQYF. In nucleotides, the CDR3 is TGTGCCACCAGTGATTGCTGGGAGGAATACGAAGAGACCCAGTACTTC.

The genes are TRBV19 and TRBJ1-2; D gene unclear. This CDR3 is 14 amino acids long. Germline V gene data show CDR1 as LNHDA and CDR2 as SQIVND (reference sequence). V was cut by 3 bases and J by 6 bases, with 14 bases left in between. This chain's CDR3 is CASSMEKVGDGYTF. The CDR3 DNA reads as TGTGCCAGTAGTATGGAAAAGGTCGGCGATGGCTACACCTTC.

V gene TRBV5-1 combines with J gene TRBJ2-3, with 8 bases matching TRBD1. The length of the CDR3 is 15 residues. The germline V gene encodes CDR1 SGHRS and CDR2 YFSETQ. V was clipped by 4 bases and J by 2 bases; unmatched bases: 6. The DNA for the CDR3 is TGCGCCAGCAGCAACGGACAGGGCCACACAGATACGCAGTATTTT. The encoded protein is CASSNGQGHTDTQYF.

The chain links TRBV6-2 or TRBV6-3 to TRBJ1-6; 8 bases map to TRBD1. The CDR3 loop spans 14 amino acids. V lost 4 bases and J lost 9; bases outside the gene matches: 5. The germline V gene encodes CDR1 MNHEY and CDR2 SVGEGT. Here the CDR3 reads CASSFGQGTSPLHF. CDR3 in DNA: TGTGCCAGCAGTTTTGGACAGGGTACTTCACCCCTCCACTTT.

This chain joins TRBV7-6 and TRBJ1-4; the match to TRBD1 covers 7 bases. Germline CDR1 reads SGHVS; CDR2 reads FNYEAQ. The CDR3 totals 16 residues. Germline trimming cut 4 bases from V and 1 base from J; bases unmatched to any gene: 6. As DNA, the CDR3 is TGTGCCAGCAGCTCGGGACAGCCCCTAACTAATGAAAAACTGTTTTTT. Translation gives CASSSGQPLTNEKLFF.

The genes are TRBV6-5 and TRBJ1-3; perhaps TRBD1 as D (5 bases). CDR3 length: 13 amino acids. CDR1 is MNHEY, CDR2 SVGAGI, per germline. Trimming left V 6 bases short and J 4 bases short, with 10 bases between. CDR3 protein: CASRRGRGNTIYF. DNA of the CDR3: TGTGCCAGCAGACGGGGGAGGGGAAACACCATATATTTT.

With respect to this clone: Just one base apart from a much larger clone, this may be a read error. The chain combines TRBV27 with TRBJ1-6; 9 bases align to TRBD1. V dropped 5 bases and J dropped 7; count of bases not matched to a gene: 3. This CDR3 has 14 residues. Germline loops: CDR1 MNHEY, CDR2 SMNVEV (reference sequence). The CDR3 nucleotides read TGTGCCAGCAGTCACGGGACAGGGAATTCACCCCTCCACTTT. Amino acids: CASSHGTGNSPLHF.

J is TRBJ1-1 and V is TRBV7-9; D unresolved. This CDR3 is 14 amino acids long. V gave up 1 base and J gave up 4 bases, with 10 bases separating them. Germline V lookup: CDR1 SEHNR, CDR2 FQNEAQ (reference sequence). This CDR3 reads CASSLGGWGTEAFF. The CDR3 nucleotides read TGTGCCAGCAGCTTAGGAGGTTGGGGCACTGAAGCTTTCTTT.

This sequence joins TRBV6-5 and TRBJ1-2; TRBD1 aligns across 7 bases. Unmatched junction bases numbered 11, after V lost 2 bases and J lost 8 bases. Germline V gives CDR1 MNHEY, CDR2 SVGAGI. This CDR3 comprises 15 residues. CDR3 in amino acids: CASSYTRGLGNGYTF. The CDR3 nucleotides read TGTGCCAGCAGTTACACGAGGGGGCTTGGGAACGGCTACACCTTC.

This clone was observed once. The V and J genes are TRBV5-5 and TRBJ1-2; TRBD1 might be the D (6 bases). Trimming took 3 bases from V and 8 from J, leaving 26 bases between them. Germline CDR1 and CDR2: SGHKS and YYEKEE (reference sequence). The length of the CDR3 is 17 residues. Here the CDR3 reads CASSSSLNLGGARGYTF. In DNA form, the CDR3 reads TGTGCCAGCAGCTCAAGCCTAAACCTCGGGGGGGCACGAGGCTACACCTTC.

The V and J genes are TRBV7-2 and TRBJ1-1; perhaps TRBD1 as D (5 bases). CDR1 SGHTA and CDR2 FQGNSA come from the germline V gene. The CDR3 covers 14 residues. Trimming cost V 3 bases and J 2 bases, with 10 bases left between them. In DNA, the CDR3 is TGTGCCAGCAGCTTCTCAGGGTTAAACACTGAAGCTTTCTTT. Amino acids: CASSFSGLNTEAFF. Drawing the rest from reference TRBV7-2 and TRBJ1-1, the complete variable domain is GAGVSQSPSNKVTEKGKDVELRCDPISGHTALYWYRQSLGQGLEFLIYFQGNSAPDKSGLPSDRFSAERTGGSVSTLTIQRTQQEDSAVYLCASSFSGLNTEAFFGQGTRLTVV.

The chain recombines TRBV7-2 with TRBJ1-2; the D gene is possibly TRBD1 (5 bases). Per germline, CDR1 SGHTA and CDR2 FQGNSA. Trimming pared 2 bases from V and 4 bases from J, leaving 14 bases between. The CDR3 runs to 15 residues. The CDR3 reads CASSLIRDLGYGYTF. The CDR3 nucleotides read TGTGCCAGCAGCTTAATCAGGGATCTAGGCTATGGCTACACCTTC. Full variable domain (rest looked up from reference TRBV7-2 and TRBJ1-2): GAGVSQSPSNKVTEKGKDVELRCDPISGHTALYWYRQSLGQGLEFLIYFQGNSAPDKSGLPSDRFSAERTGGSVSTLTIQRTQQEDSAVYLCASSLIRDLGYGYTFGSGTRLTVV.

This chain uses TRBV11-3 with TRBJ2-2; no reliable D call. Trimming took 5 bases from V and 5 from J, leaving 9 bases between them. Germline V gene lookup returns CDR1 SGHNT and CDR2 YENEEA. This CDR3 region has 13 residues. The CDR3 DNA sequence: TGTGCCAGCAGCAGACTGGTTACCGGGGAGCTGTTTTTT. Amino acids: CASSRLVTGELFF.